The 23 T cell receptor beta chains below all came from one sample that was sequenced in a study of blood T cells in healthy people across ages. Combining a sample-barcoded 5' primer with a J-beta primer mix, a second PCR ran for roughly 7 to 12 cycles. Via MiXCR, TCRdb re-called the 5' RACE reads, giving one row per CDR3 protein. The profile covers more than 1,000,000 distinct CDR3 sequences, with under 30% appearing a single time and 0.65% to 0.95% taken by the ten largest. The sample also formed part of further work on T cells of mothers and their children.

The material sequenced was blood. These receptors came from a girl aged 2 to 10 in good health.

CDR3 residues: CSARDGGPAPSYNEQFF. CDR3 nucleotides: TGCAGTGCTAGAGATGGGGGACCAGCACCATCCTACAATGAGCAGTTCTTC. This chain links TRBV20-1 with TRBJ2-1; TRBD1 or TRBD2 may be the D gene (5 bases each). CDR1 is DFQATT, CDR2 SNEGSKA, per germline (reference sequence). The CDR3 is 17 amino acids. Trimming left V 0 bases short and J 1 base short, with 16 bases between.

This chain joins TRBV29-1 and TRBJ1-2; D is possibly TRBD1 (6 bases). This CDR3 comprises 13 residues. V lost 7 bases to trimming and J lost 6 bases, with 18 bases between them. Germline CDR1 is SQVTM and CDR2 is ANQGSEA. The CDR3 reads CSAGPDRAHGYTF. CDR3 nucleotides: TGCAGCGCCGGGCCGGACAGAGCTCATGGCTACACCTTC.

V usage is TRBV19 and J usage is TRBJ1-1; unclear D gene. CDR1 and CDR2 (germline): LNHDA, SQIVND (reference sequence). This CDR3 spans 14 amino acids. V was shortened by 1 base and J by 1 base, with 7 bases between the two germline ends. Here the CDR3 reads CASSIGAGNTEAFF. CDR3 coding DNA: TGTGCCAGTAGTATAGGGGCGGGGAACACTGAAGCTTTCTTT.

J is TRBJ2-2 and V is TRBV4-1; weak D call: TRBD2 (6 bases). This CDR3 region has 16 residues. Germline V lookup: CDR1 MGHRA, CDR2 YSYEKL. V was trimmed by 1 base and J by 5 bases, leaving 14 bases between them. The CDR3: CASSQVPGSATGELFF. DNA of the CDR3: TGCGCCAGCAGCCAAGTTCCCGGGAGTGCAACCGGGGAGCTGTTTTTT.

The chain carries TRBV3-1 and TRBJ2-5; no clear D. This CDR3 has 17 amino acids. Trimming shortened V by 3 bases and J by 4 bases, and 21 bases separated the two germline ends. CDR1 and CDR2 from the germline V gene are LGHDT and YNNKEL (reference sequence). The CDR3 DNA sequence: TGTGCCAGCAGCCAGGACCCCCGGAAATTGCTACGAGAGACCCAGTACTTC. The encoded protein is CASSQDPRKLLRETQYF.

This clonotype was recorded many times. The chain links TRBV28 to TRBJ2-1; D not certain. This CDR3 is 12 amino acids long. Germline lookup yields CDR1 MDHEN and CDR2 SYDVKM. Trimming shortened V by 1 base and J by 9 bases, and 7 bases separated the two germline ends. DNA for the CDR3: TGTGCCAGCAGTTTATCCGGTGGTGAGCAGTTCTTC. Translated, it gives CASSLSGGEQFF. The full variable domain, its missing parts supplied by reference TRBV28 and TRBJ2-1, is DVKVTQSSRYLVKRTGEKVFLECVQDMDHENMFWYRQDPGLGLRLIYFSYDVKMKEKGDIPEGYSVSREKKERFSLILESASTNQTSMYLCASSLSGGEQFFGPGTRLTVL.

The chain recombines TRBV12-3 or TRBV12-4 with TRBJ2-7, with D possibly TRBD2 on 7 matching bases. There are 13 residues in the CDR3. With 4 bases removed from V and 5 bases from J, the gap between germline ends came to 12 bases. CDR3: CASSWGGPNEQYF. CDR3 in DNA: TGTGCCAGCAGTTGGGGGGGGCCTAACGAGCAGTACTTC.

The chain is built from TRBV3-1 and TRBJ2-7; D possibly corresponds to TRBD2 (6 bases). The CDR3 length is 16 residues. Trimming cost V 1 base and J 1 base, with 14 bases left between them. Germline V CDR1 and CDR2: LGHDT, YNNKEL (reference sequence). The CDR3 bases are TGTGCCAGCAGCCAAGTGTTTGGTAGCGGATCCTACGAGCAGTACTTC. Encoded protein: CASSQVFGSGSYEQYF.

This chain uses TRBV24-1 with TRBJ2-2, with 11 bases fitting TRBD2. CDR3 length: 17 amino acids. Germline values: CDR1 KGHDR, CDR2 SFDVKD. V lost 3 bases and J lost 2; bases outside the gene matches: 4. The CDR3 is CATSDPTSGANTGELFF. As DNA, the CDR3 is TGTGCCACCAGTGATCCGACTAGCGGGGCCAACACCGGGGAGCTGTTTTTT.

The chain uses TRBV7-3 and TRBJ1-4; no definite D call. The CDR3 is 17 amino acids. Germline CDR1 is SGHTA and CDR2 is FQGTGA. V lost 5 bases, J lost 4 bases, and 20 bases lay in between. CDR3 nucleotide sequence: TGTGCCAGCAGCCTGCTTCCGATTGACGGGAATAATGAAAAACTGTTTTTT. It codes for CASSLLPIDGNNEKLFF.

The CDR3 DNA reads TGTGCTAGTGTCGGGTTCTCGAGCTCCTACAATGAGCAGTTCTTC. Protein sequence: CASVGFSSSYNEQFF. V usage is TRBV12-5 and J usage is TRBJ2-1; D gene ambiguous. The CDR3 consists of 15 residues. V lost 7 bases and J 0 bases, leaving 13 bases between the germline ends. Germline values: CDR1 LGHNT, CDR2 FRNRAP.

The J gene is TRBJ2-7, the V gene TRBV11-2; no reliable D call. Germline values: CDR1 SGHAT, CDR2 FQNNGV. This CDR3 spans 16 amino acids. Trimming pared 0 bases from V and 2 bases from J, leaving 14 bases between. The CDR3 DNA sequence: TGTGCCAGCAGCTTAGATCAGGTAGAGCTAGCCTACGAGCAGTACTTC. Amino acid sequence: CASSLDQVELAYEQYF.

V and J are TRBV7-9 and TRBJ2-5; 8 nucleotides align to TRBD1. The tail of the sequence fits TRBJ2-7 better, so the J call may be wrong. CDR3 length: 17 residues. Per the germline V gene, CDR1 is SEHNR and CDR2 is FQNEAQ (reference sequence). CDR3 amino acids: CASSTQGDSLSSYEQYF. Here the CDR3 DNA reads TGTGCCAGCAGCACACAGGGGGATTCTCTATCTTCCTACGAGCAGTACTTC.

Only a few counts were recorded for this clonotype. The genes are TRBV28 and TRBJ2-7; D may correspond to TRBD1 or TRBD2 (5 bases each). Germline-derived CDR1 and CDR2 are MDHEN and SYDVKM. V lost 4 bases, J lost 7 bases, and 23 bases lay in between. There are 16 residues in the CDR3. Here the CDR3 reads CASSSTPVGDPSEQYF. The CDR3 nucleotides read TGTGCCAGCAGTTCCACACCTGTGGGGGATCCTTCTGAGCAGTACTTC.

This clonotype was detected a few times. The chain joins TRBV12-5 to TRBJ2-2; D perhaps matches TRBD2 (6 bases). Germline CDR1 and CDR2: LGHNT and FRNRAP. The CDR3 contains 11 residues. With 8 bases removed from V and 8 bases from J, the gap between germline ends came to 9 bases. The CDR3 DNA reads as TGTGCTAGTTGGGAGGCGGGGGAGCTGTTTTTT. It specifies CASWEAGELFF.

The sample holds a few counts of this clonotype. J is TRBJ2-5 and V is TRBV12-3 or TRBV12-4; 7 bases are shared with TRBD2. The CDR3 sequence is 18 residues long. The CDR3 bases are TGTGCTAGCTCGACCCGCTCGCGGGGGTGGGGCGTACGAGAGACCCAGTACTTC. It specifies CASSTRSRGWGVRETQYF.

This clonotype was seen a handful of times. The rearrangement joins TRBV29-1 to TRBJ2-7; TRBD1 might be the D (6 bases). This CDR3 has 16 amino acids. Looked up from germline, CDR1 is SQVTM and CDR2 is ANQGSEA. Trimming shortened V by 0 bases and J by 2 bases, and 17 bases separated the two germline ends. CDR3 sequence: CSVEDPVRQGPYEQYF. Written as DNA, the CDR3 is TGCAGCGTTGAAGATCCGGTGCGGCAGGGGCCCTACGAGCAGTACTTC.

This clonotype was counted only a few times. The chain is built from TRBV6-2 or TRBV6-3 and TRBJ2-7; TRBD2 aligns across 7 bases. This CDR3 has 15 residues. CDR1 and CDR2 from the germline V gene are MNHEY and SVGEGT. Losses at the gene ends were 6 bases for V and 1 base for J; bases not matched to a gene: 9. Here the CDR3 reads CASRDPGLFSYEQYF. As DNA, the CDR3 is TGTGCCAGCAGAGACCCGGGACTATTTTCCTACGAGCAGTACTTC.

This clonotype turned up a few times. The genes are TRBV5-1 and TRBJ1-1; D remains ambiguous. This CDR3 region has 16 residues. The V end lost 4 bases, the J end lost 1 base, and 17 bases lay between the germline ends. CDR1 SGHRS and CDR2 YFSETQ come from the germline V gene. The CDR3 loop is CASSPLTRHPNTEAFF. The CDR3, as DNA: TGCGCCAGCAGCCCCCTTACTCGGCACCCGAACACTGAAGCTTTCTTT.

Details on this clonotype: At one boundary the junction diverges from the germline segment, which might be a read error. The chain combines TRBV11-2 with TRBJ1-3, with a tentative D call TRBD1 (6 bases). The CDR3 has 14 residues. CDR1 is SGHAT, CDR2 FQNNGV, per germline. CDR3 loop: CASSSYRAGNNIYF. CDR3 DNA sequence: TGTGCCAGCAGCTCCTACAGGGCTGGAAACAACATATATTTT.

This clonotype appeared a few times. The chain links TRBV7-2 to TRBJ2-5; 7 nucleotides align to TRBD2. The end of the DNA fits TRBJ2-1 better, so the J call may be wrong. The CDR3 loop spans 13 amino acids. Looked up from germline, CDR1 is SGHTA and CDR2 is FQGNSA. CDR3 in amino acids: CASSHPGGYEQFF. The CDR3 DNA reads TGTGCCAGCAGCCACCCGGGGGGATATGAGCAGTTCTTC.

The V gene is TRBV20-1, the J gene TRBJ2-7, with a tentative D call TRBD1 (6 bases). Germline V gives CDR1 DFQATT, CDR2 SNEGSKA (reference sequence). V lost 4 bases and J lost 0, with 13 bases in between. CDR3 length: 14 amino acids. The CDR3 coding sequence is TGCAGTGCTAAAGGACAGCCAAGCTCCTACGAGCAGTACTTC. This codes for CSAKGQPSSYEQYF.

The gene calls are TRBV7-2 and TRBJ1-6, with D uncertain. Germline loops: CDR1 SGHTA, CDR2 FQGNSA. This CDR3 spans 15 amino acids. V dropped 0 bases and J dropped 8 bases, with 11 bases sitting between them. CDR3 sequence reads: CASSLAYPLYSPLHF. In DNA, the CDR3 is TGTGCCAGCAGCTTAGCTTACCCTCTTTATTCACCCCTCCACTTT.